The rows below give T cell receptor beta chains drawn from one sample of a study of T cell responses to AZD1222 COVID-19 vaccine. TCRdb's table, derived via immunoSEQ multiplex PCR, lists solely in-frame clones and lacks some. The table has tens of thousands of clones, about 90% seen once; the top ten hold around 5.2%. Source: peripheral blood, taken on day 0 of AZD1222 vaccination. The source of these receptors is an adult in good health. The conserved cysteine and the conserved F or W are not part of the CDR3 here.

v_call,cdr3_length,j_call,cdr3_aa
TRBV6-5,11,TRBJ1-1,ASIPGLNTEAF
TRBV5-1,13,TRBJ2-7,ASSLDSPKGREQY
TRBV5-4,14,TRBJ2-3,ASSGGPGQGTDTQY
TRBV6-2/TRBV6-3,15,TRBJ2-7,ASSKGVAGGTSYEQY
TRBV23-1,13,TRBJ1-5,ASSSLGRNFQPQH
TRBV28,14,TRBJ2-3,ASTQSTGFRTDTQY
TRBV3-1/TRBV3-2,13,TRBJ2-1,ASTQTGTDVDEQF
TRBV9,15,TRBJ2-2,ASSLRATSYDTGELF
TRBV11-2,12,TRBJ2-5,ASSKRGRQETQY
TRBV25-1,13,TRBJ2-1,ASRGRLAHYNEQF
TRBV5-1,14,TRBJ1-5,ASSLGPEEGNQPQH
TRBV12-3/TRBV12-4,11,TRBJ2-5,ASSRTDQETQY
TRBV14,13,TRBJ2-1,ASSFLAGGHNEQF
TRBV5-1,14,TRBJ2-1,ASSWVLAEFNNEQF
TRBV6-5,11,TRBJ2-7,ASRGGLWREQY
TRBV9,11,TRBJ1-5,ASSPQDGQPQH
TRBV11-2,14,TRBJ2-2,ASSSTGRRVAGELF
TRBV10-2,15,TRBJ2-2,ASRATGQGLVAGELF
TRBV3-1/TRBV3-2,19,TRBJ2-3,ASKSVPSVGIPTISTDTQY
TRBV29-1,14,TRBJ2-7,SVEGGKTQGFYEQY
TRBV10-3,15,TRBJ2-1,AISESKWTGLRNEQF
TRBV24-1,14,TRBJ1-4,ATSDPSDRGLEKLF
TRBV7-2,12,TRBJ2-1,ASSIAYTYNEQF
TRBV30,11,TRBJ1-5,AWSVRMGQPQH
TRBV19,9,TRBJ1-1,ASSIRGRAF
TRBV12-5,9,TRBJ1-3,ASGLGNTIY
TRBV5-1,11,TRBJ2-6,ASSVSGANVLT
TRBV25-1,14,TRBJ2-7,ASSEPGSGRAYEQY
TRBV3-1/TRBV3-2,13,TRBJ1-5,ASSQGRWGNQPQH
TRBV9,11,TRBJ1-1,ASSVAMNTEAF
TRBV5-1,12,TRBJ2-1,ASSLDGAVNEQF
TRBV7-9,13,TRBJ1-4,ASSLATGGSEKLF
TRBV4-2,14,TRBJ2-7,ASSLNPGQGNSEQY
TRBV4-1,14,TRBJ1-6,ASSQEFPAGRSPLH
TRBV28,12,TRBJ1-2,ASSLGSGLYGYT
TRBV27,13,TRBJ1-4,ASSINWVVGEKLF
TRBV5-5,12,TRBJ1-2,ASSFMDGLYGYT
TRBV4-2,16,TRBJ2-1,ASSQDIRPGLAHNEQF
TRBV6-5,8,TRBJ1-2,ASRGGGYT
TRBV7-2,13,TRBJ2-7,ASSFGVGLEDEQY
TRBV18,14,TRBJ1-6,ASSPKQQGASSPLH
TRBV27,13,TRBJ2-3,ATQRTRLSTDTQY
TRBV27,11,TRBJ1-3,ASSLQRGNTIY
TRBV7-2,17,TRBJ2-7,ASSFLHSSTGTAAYEQY
TRBV18,11,TRBJ1-2,ASSLQDLYGYT
TRBV2,13,TRBJ2-2,ASRRASVNTGELF
TRBV6-5,11,TRBJ1-5,ASSSPSNQPQH
TRBV12-3/TRBV12-4,11,TRBJ2-1,ASSFIIGDEQF